This TCR beta chain was sequenced for a study of cytomegalovirus exposure and HLA in healthy donors. Primers included in the PCR were 60 Vbeta and 13 Jbeta primers. Produced via immunoSEQ multiplex PCR; TCRdb's table is partial and in-frame only. The table has 200,000 to 250,000 clones, around 80% seen once. With 0 bases removed from V and 8 bases from J, the gap between germline ends came to 14 bases. The CDR3 runs to 15 residues. Germline CDR1 and CDR2: MNHNS and SASEGT. This sequence originates from a boy aged 2 to 9 in good health and CMV-seronegative. The rearrangement uses TRBV6-1 and TRBJ2-1; D is unresolved. The sample taken for sequencing was PBMCs. CDR3 nucleotides: TGTGCCAGCAGTGAAGCTCCCTCACCCCAGTATGAGCAGTTCTTC. Translated, it gives CASSEAPSPQYEQFF.